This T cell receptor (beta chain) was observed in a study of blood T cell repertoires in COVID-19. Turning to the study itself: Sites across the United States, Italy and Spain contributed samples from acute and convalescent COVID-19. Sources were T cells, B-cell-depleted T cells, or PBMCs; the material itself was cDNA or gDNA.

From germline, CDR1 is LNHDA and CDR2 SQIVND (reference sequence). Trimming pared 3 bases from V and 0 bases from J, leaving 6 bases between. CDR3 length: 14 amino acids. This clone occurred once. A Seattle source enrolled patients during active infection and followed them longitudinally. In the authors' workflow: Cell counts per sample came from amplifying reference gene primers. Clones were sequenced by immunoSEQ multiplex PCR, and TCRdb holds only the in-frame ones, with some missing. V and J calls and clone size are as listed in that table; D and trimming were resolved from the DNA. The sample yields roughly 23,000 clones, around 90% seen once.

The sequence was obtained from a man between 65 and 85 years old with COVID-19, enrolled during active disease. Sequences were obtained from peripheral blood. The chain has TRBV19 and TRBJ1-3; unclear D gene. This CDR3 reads CASSIGSSGNTIYF. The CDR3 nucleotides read TGTGCCAGTAGTATTGGGAGCTCTGGAAACACCATATATTTT. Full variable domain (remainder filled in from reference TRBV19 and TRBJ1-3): DGGITQSPKYLFRKEGQNVTLSCEQNLNHDAMYWYRQDPGQGLRLIYYSQIVNDFQKGDIAEGYSVSREKKESFPLTVTSAQKNPTAFYLCASSIGSSGNTIYFGEGSWLTVV.